These T cell receptor beta chains were read from a single sample in a study of T cell changes during pregnancy in multiple sclerosis. Profiling relied on immunoSEQ multiplex PCR, and the TCRdb table lists in-frame clones only, not all of them. The data show some 38,000 clones, 94% seen once. The sequenced sample was CD4+ T cells from peripheral blood mononuclear cells, obtained in the second trimester of pregnancy. The receptors were sampled from a female donor with multiple sclerosis, enrolled in a pregnancy study. Each CDR3 is given with its conserved first and last residue. A D gene is named only where the DNA matches it firmly. A row's size may be missing; if present it is once, few, many or a size class.

j_gene: TRBJ1-6
abundance: few
d_gene: .
v_gene: TRBV7-3
CDR3nt: TGTGCCAGCAGCTGGTCCTTTGAGGGTTCACCCCTCCACTTT
CDR3aa: CASSWSFEGSPLHF

j_gene: TRBJ2-5
abundance: once
d_gene: TRBD1
v_gene: TRBV15
CDR3nt: TGTGCCACCAGCAGAACGACAGGGGTGTGGGAGACCCAGTACTTC
CDR3aa: CATSRTTGVWETQYF

j_gene: TRBJ2-3
abundance: .
d_gene: TRBD2
v_gene: TRBV4-1
CDR3nt: TGCGCCAGCAGCCAAGATCGGGGGGGCAGTCTCACAGATACGCAGTATTTT
CDR3aa: CASSQDRGGSLTDTQYF

j_gene: TRBJ2-5
abundance: .
d_gene: .
v_gene: TRBV7-6
CDR3nt: TGTGCCAGCAGCTTAGGGTTAGCCGACCGAGAGACCCAGTACTTC
CDR3aa: CASSLGLADRETQYF

j_gene: TRBJ2-4
abundance: .
d_gene: .
v_gene: TRBV5-1
CDR3nt: TGCGCCAGCAGCTTGGCCGTAGCCAAAAACATTCAGTACTTC
CDR3aa: CASSLAVAKNIQYF

j_gene: TRBJ2-6
abundance: once
d_gene: .
v_gene: TRBV6-6
CDR3nt: TGTGCCAGCAGCCCCCCCACAGGGTACAACGTCCTGACTTTC
CDR3aa: CASSPPTGYNVLTF

j_gene: TRBJ2-2
abundance: .
d_gene: .
v_gene: TRBV4-1
CDR3nt: TGCGCCAGCAGCCAAGATCCTGAGAGGGCGAACACCGGGGAGCTGTTTTTT
CDR3aa: CASSQDPERANTGELFF

j_gene: TRBJ1-5
abundance: .
d_gene: .
v_gene: TRBV7-8
CDR3nt: TGTGCCAGCAGCCCTAAACGAAGGGAAGCGGAGCAGCCCCAGCATTTT
CDR3aa: CASSPKRREAEQPQHF

j_gene: TRBJ2-1
abundance: once
d_gene: .
v_gene: TRBV6-5
CDR3nt: TGTGCCAGCAGTTTAGACTCCAGCTCCTACAATGAGCAGTTCTTC
CDR3aa: CASSLDSSSYNEQFF

j_gene: TRBJ1-4
abundance: .
d_gene: .
v_gene: TRBV28
CDR3nt: TGTGCCAGCACCAAACAGGGCGAAAAACTGTTTTTT
CDR3aa: CASTKQGEKLFF

j_gene: TRBJ2-1
abundance: .
d_gene: .
v_gene: TRBV7-9
CDR3nt: TGTGCCAGCAGCCCGTGGGAGGGGGTCGATGAGCAGTTCTTC
CDR3aa: CASSPWEGVDEQFF

j_gene: TRBJ2-3
abundance: .
d_gene: TRBD2
v_gene: TRBV4-3
CDR3nt: TGCGCCAGCAGCCTAGCGGGGGGACCCACAGATACGCAGTATTTT
CDR3aa: CASSLAGGPTDTQYF

j_gene: TRBJ2-6
abundance: .
d_gene: TRBD1
v_gene: TRBV11-1
CDR3nt: TGTGCCAGCAGCCCCGGGACAGAACACTCTGGGGCCAACGTCCTGACTTTC
CDR3aa: CASSPGTEHSGANVLTF